This T cell receptor (beta chain) was identified in a study of blood T cell repertoires in COVID-19. Libraries were prepared by immunoSEQ multiplex PCR; TCRdb keeps only in-frame clonotypes and omits some of them. The sample has about 140,000 clones, roughly 85% seen once. Germline CDR1 SGHVS, CDR2 FQNEAQ. This CDR3 is built from 15 residues. The V and J ends lost 4 bases and 2 bases respectively, with 13 bases between them. Sequencing input: peripheral blood. The chain employs TRBV7-8 and TRBJ2-3, with D possibly matching TRBD1 (6 bases). The receptor's source is a man in his fifties or sixties with acute or convalescent COVID-19. CDR3 protein: CASSSLRTVTDTQYF. CDR3 DNA: TGTGCCAGCAGCTCGCTCCGGACAGTCACAGATACGCAGTATTTT.